This T cell receptor (beta chain) came from a study of patients and donors after allogeneic stem cell transplantation. This clonotype was seen a handful of times. MiXCR, run by TCRdb on the RT-PCR reads, gives a single entry per CDR3 protein. The sample lists about 960,000 distinct CDR3 sequences, 18% occurring once. The TCR originated in a human donor who was either an allogeneic HSCT recipient or a stem cell or donor lymphocyte infusion donor (not recorded which). It is not recorded whose cells these are; they may come from a transplant donor. The source material was blood, either unsorted or a sorted T cell fraction (not recorded which).

In nucleotides, the CDR3 is TGTGCCAGCAGCCGCCCGAGCGGGCTGTCTAATGAAAAACTGTTTTTT. As protein: CASSRPSGLSNEKLFF. The chain links TRBV11-2 to TRBJ1-4, with D uncertain. Trimming stripped 5 bases from V and 3 bases from J, with 16 bases between. CDR1 is SGHAT, CDR2 FQNNGV, per germline. The CDR3 length is 16 residues.